This record looks at one TCR beta chain sequence and its context. Produced via immunoSEQ multiplex PCR; TCRdb's table is partial and in-frame only. Here the sample spans some 73,000 clones, roughly 94% being singletons. The data originate from a study of control samples from healthy donors and cancer patients. In germline, CDR1 is MNHEY, CDR2 SVGAGI. The CDR3 contains 14 residues. Germline trimming cut 6 bases from V and 2 bases from J; bases unmatched to any gene: 4. This receptor was taken from a woman between 40 and 50 years old in good health. V is TRBV6-5 and J is TRBJ2-7, with 10 positions matching TRBD2. The sequenced sample was blood. CDR3 in DNA: TGTGCCAGCAGGGTCCTAGCGGGAGCCTACGAGCAGTACTTC. The encoded protein is CASRVLAGAYEQYF.